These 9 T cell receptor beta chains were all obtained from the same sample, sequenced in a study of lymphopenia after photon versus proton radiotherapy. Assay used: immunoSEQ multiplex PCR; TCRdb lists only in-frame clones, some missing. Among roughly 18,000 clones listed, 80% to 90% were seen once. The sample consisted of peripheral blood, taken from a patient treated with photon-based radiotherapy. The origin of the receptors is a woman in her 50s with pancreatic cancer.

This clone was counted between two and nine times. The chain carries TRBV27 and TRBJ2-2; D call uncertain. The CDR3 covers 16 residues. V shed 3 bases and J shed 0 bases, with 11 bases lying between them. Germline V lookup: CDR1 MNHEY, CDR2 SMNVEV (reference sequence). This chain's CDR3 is CASSFPGLANTGELFF. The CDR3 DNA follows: TGTGCCAGCAGTTTTCCCGGGCTTGCGAACACCGGGGAGCTGTTTTTT.

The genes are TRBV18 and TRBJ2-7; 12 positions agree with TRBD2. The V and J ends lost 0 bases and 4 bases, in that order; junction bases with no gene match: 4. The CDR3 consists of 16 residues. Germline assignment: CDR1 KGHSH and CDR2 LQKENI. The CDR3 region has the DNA TGTGCCAGCTCACCACCTCTGACTAGCGGGAGTTACGAGCAGTACTTC. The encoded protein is CASSPPLTSGSYEQYF.

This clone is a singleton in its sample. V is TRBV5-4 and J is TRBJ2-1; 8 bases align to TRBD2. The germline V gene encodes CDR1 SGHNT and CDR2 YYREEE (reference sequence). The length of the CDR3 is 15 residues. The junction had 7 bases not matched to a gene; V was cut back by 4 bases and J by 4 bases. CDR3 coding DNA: TGTGCCAGCAGCGGGGGGACTAGTGAATACAATGAGCAGTTCTTC. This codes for CASSGGTSEYNEQFF.

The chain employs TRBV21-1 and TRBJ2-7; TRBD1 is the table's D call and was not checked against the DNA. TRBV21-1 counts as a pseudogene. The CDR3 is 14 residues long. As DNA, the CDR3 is TGTGCCAGCATCTTTCACAGGGGGGTCTACGAGCAGTACTTC. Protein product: CASIFHRGVYEQYF.

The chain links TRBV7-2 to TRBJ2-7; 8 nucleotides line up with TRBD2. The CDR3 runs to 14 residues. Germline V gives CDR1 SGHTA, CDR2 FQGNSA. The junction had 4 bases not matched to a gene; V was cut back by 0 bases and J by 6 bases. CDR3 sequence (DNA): TGTGCCAGCAGCTTAGCAGCGGGAGCCGGCGAGCAGTACTTC. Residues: CASSLAAGAGEQYF. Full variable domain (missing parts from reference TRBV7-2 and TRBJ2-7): GAGVSQSPSNKVTEKGKDVELRCDPISGHTALYWYRQSLGQGLEFLIYFQGNSAPDKSGLPSDRFSAERTGGSVSTLTIQRTQQEDSAVYLCASSLAAGAGEQYFGPGTRLTVT.

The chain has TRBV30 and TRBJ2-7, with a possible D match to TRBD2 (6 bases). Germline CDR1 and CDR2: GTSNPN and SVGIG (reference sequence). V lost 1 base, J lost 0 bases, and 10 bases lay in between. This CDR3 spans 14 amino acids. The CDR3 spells CAWSAGAASYEQYF. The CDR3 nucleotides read TGTGCCTGGAGTGCGGGAGCCGCCTCCTACGAGCAGTACTTC.

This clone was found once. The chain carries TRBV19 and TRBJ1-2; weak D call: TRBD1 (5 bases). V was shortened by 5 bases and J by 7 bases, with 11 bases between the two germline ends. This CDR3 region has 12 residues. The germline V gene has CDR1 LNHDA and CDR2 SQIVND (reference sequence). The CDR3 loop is CASSPRDRGYTF. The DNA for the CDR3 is TGTGCCAGTAGTCCGCGGGACCGTGGCTACACCTTC.

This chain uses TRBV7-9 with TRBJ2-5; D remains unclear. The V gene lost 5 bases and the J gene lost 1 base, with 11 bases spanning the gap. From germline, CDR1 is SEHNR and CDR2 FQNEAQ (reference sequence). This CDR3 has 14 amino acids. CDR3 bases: TGTGCCAGCAGCGACGGAAGGGTCCAAGAGACCCAGTACTTC. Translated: CASSDGRVQETQYF.

CDR3 bases: TGTGCCAGCAGCAGAGGGATGGGATTATATGGCTACACCTTC. It codes for CASSRGMGLYGYTF. V gene TRBV21-1 combines with J gene TRBJ1-2. TRBV21-1 is a documented pseudogene. This CDR3 region has 14 residues.